The 23 T cell receptor beta chains listed next were all sequenced from one sample in a study of T cell responses to AZD1222 COVID-19 vaccine. This table comes from immunoSEQ multiplex PCR, and its TCRdb copy is limited to in-frame clones, with some not included. The sample consists of about 130,000 clones, roughly 93% of them appearing once. The material sequenced was peripheral blood, taken 28 days after the second AZD1222 dose. The receptors were sampled from an adult who received the AZD1222 COVID-19 vaccine.

The V call is TRBV6-5, the J call TRBJ2-7, with TRBD2 identical over 9 bases. The CDR3 runs 12 residues. V lost 6 bases to trimming and J lost 5 bases; unmatched junction nucleotides: 2. From germline, CDR1 is MNHEY and CDR2 SVGAGI. The DNA for the CDR3 is TGTGCCAGCAGCCTAGCGGGAAACGAGCAGTACTTC. As protein: CASSLAGNEQYF.

This chain links TRBV4-1 with TRBJ1-2; D ambiguous. CDR1 and CDR2 (germline): MGHRA, YSYEKL. This CDR3 spans 15 amino acids. V was cut by 2 bases and J by 4 bases, with 14 bases left in between. The CDR3 DNA follows: TGCGCCAGCAGCCAACCCATTCGGCAGCCCTATGGCTACACCTTC. The encoded protein is CASSQPIRQPYGYTF.

This clone occurred a few times. V and J are TRBV2 and TRBJ1-5; D remains ambiguous. Trimming cost V 6 bases and J 0 bases, with 9 bases left between them. CDR1 is SNHLY, CDR2 FYNNEI, per germline. The CDR3 consists of 14 residues. The CDR3 sequence: CASSGQVSNQPQHF. The CDR3 DNA reads as TGTGCCAGCAGCGGGCAAGTTAGCAATCAGCCCCAGCATTTT.

The J gene is TRBJ2-7, the V gene TRBV4-1; 7 bases agree with TRBD2. V lost 1 base, J lost 3 bases, and 3 bases stayed unmatched. This CDR3 region has 14 residues. Germline assignment: CDR1 MGHRA and CDR2 YSYEKL. The CDR3 spells CASSQGEGGYEQYF. CDR3 nucleotide sequence: TGCGCCAGCAGCCAAGGGGAGGGCGGCTACGAGCAGTACTTC.

The chain links TRBV15 to TRBJ1-2; a possible D gene is TRBD1 (5 bases). V was shortened by 5 bases and J by 2 bases, with 18 bases between the two germline ends. Germline V CDR1 and CDR2: LNHNV, YYDKDF (reference sequence). CDR3 length equals 16 residues. The CDR3 DNA reads as TGTGCCACCAGCTTATTGGGGCAGGGTGTCAACTATGGCTACACCTTC. Translated: CATSLLGQGVNYGYTF.

The chain recombines TRBV6-5 with TRBJ1-3; D call uncertain. Deletions cut 7 bases from V and 4 bases from J, with 14 bases between. The CDR3 is 14 residues long. The germline CDR1 and CDR2 sequences are MNHEY and SVGAGI. CDR3 amino acids: CASNTRLGGNTIYF. The CDR3 DNA sequence: TGTGCCAGCAACACTCGATTGGGGGGAAACACCATATATTTT.

The rearrangement uses TRBV5-1 and TRBJ2-1, with 7 bases matching TRBD2. This CDR3 is 15 amino acids long. Germline V gene sequence: CDR1 SGHRS, CDR2 YFSETQ. With V trimmed by 0 bases and J by 4 bases, 4 bases remained unmatched. CDR3 in DNA: TGCGCCAGCAGCTTGGGGCTAGCGGATTACAATGAGCAGTTCTTC. This translates into CASSLGLADYNEQFF.

This clone was seen just once. This chain links TRBV5-1 with TRBJ1-2, with D perhaps matching TRBD1 (6 bases). Trimming removed 0 bases from V and 7 bases from J, with 16 bases in between. Germline V gene sequence: CDR1 SGHRS, CDR2 YFSETQ. This CDR3 is built from 15 residues. The CDR3 protein is CASSLEVGAVSGYTF. The CDR3 DNA is TGCGCCAGCAGCTTGGAGGTGGGGGCGGTCTCTGGCTACACCTTC.

The V and J genes are TRBV5-6 and TRBJ1-1; 10 positions agree with TRBD1. The CDR3 runs to 13 residues. Per germline, CDR1 SGHDT and CDR2 YYEEEE. V gave up 4 bases and J gave up 10 bases; unmatched junction bases: 7. The CDR3 here is CASSTRQGAGAFF. In nucleotides, the CDR3 is TGTGCCAGCAGCACCCGACAGGGGGCAGGAGCTTTCTTT.

J is TRBJ1-1 and V is TRBV29-1; D gene ambiguous. This CDR3 has 13 residues. Trimming pared 3 bases from V and 0 bases from J, leaving 8 bases between. From germline, CDR1 is SQVTM and CDR2 ANQGSEA. The CDR3 sequence: CSVDRALNTEAFF. CDR3 bases: TGCAGCGTTGATCGGGCACTGAACACTGAAGCTTTCTTT.

The V call is TRBV3-1 (or the pseudogene TRBV3-2), the J call TRBJ1-3, with 10 bases aligning to TRBD1. CDR1 and CDR2 from the germline V gene are LGHDT and YNNKEL (reference sequence). V shed 1 base and J 11 bases; nucleotides not matched to a gene: 11. The CDR3 runs 16 residues. The CDR3 reads CASSQADRGVARAIYF. The CDR3 DNA is TGTGCCAGCAGCCAAGCGGACAGGGGGGTAGCCAGGGCCATATATTTT.

CDR3 in DNA: TGTGCCAGCAGCCGCAGTCTGCTTAGCGGGACGTACAATGAGCAGTTCTTC. Encoded protein: CASSRSLLSGTYNEQFF. The chain is built from TRBV13 and TRBJ2-1, with TRBD2 identical over 8 bases. The germline gives CDR1 PRHDT, CDR2 FYEKMQ (reference sequence). The length of the CDR3 is 17 residues. Losses at the gene ends were 5 bases for V and 4 bases for J; bases not matched to a gene: 13.

V gene TRBV11-2 combines with J gene TRBJ1-6, with D unresolved. The CDR3 extends over 15 amino acids. Germline CDR1 SGHAT, CDR2 FQNNGV. V shed 0 bases and J shed 5 bases, with 8 bases lying between them. The CDR3: CASSLEPANNSPLHF. For the CDR3, the DNA is TGTGCCAGCAGCTTAGAGCCAGCGAATAATTCACCCCTCCACTTT.

J is TRBJ1-2 and V is TRBV3-1 (or the pseudogene TRBV3-2); 9 nucleotides line up with TRBD1. The V gene's germline CDR1 is LGHDT and CDR2 YNNKEL (reference sequence). Losses at the gene ends were 4 bases for V and 8 bases for J; bases not matched to a gene: 14. This CDR3 region has 16 residues. CDR3 amino acids: CASSPSEGQGRRGYTF. CDR3 bases: TGTGCCAGCAGCCCCTCCGAGGGACAGGGAAGAAGAGGCTACACCTTC.

The V and J genes are TRBV9 and TRBJ1-1; 9 bases align to TRBD1. The V segment lost 3 bases and the J segment 2 bases; nucleotides outside the gene matches: 5. CDR1 is SGDLS and CDR2 is YYNGEE in the germline V gene. The CDR3 sequence is 15 residues long. Written as DNA, the CDR3 is TGTGCCAGCAGCGGACAGGGGGATCTCAACACTGAAGCTTTCTTT. Its protein product is CASSGQGDLNTEAFF.

The chain couples TRBV20-1 to TRBJ1-2; D not resolved. CDR1 DFQATT and CDR2 SNEGSKA come from the germline V gene (reference sequence). Trimming stripped 3 bases from V and 8 bases from J, with 13 bases between. The CDR3 spans 12 residues. CDR3 nucleotide sequence: TGCAGTGCTAGTTCCACGGTGGGCGGCTACACCTTC. Protein sequence: CSASSTVGGYTF.

The rearrangement uses TRBV27 and TRBJ2-2; maybe TRBD1 (5 bases). V lost 3 bases and J 3 bases, leaving 8 bases between the germline ends. The CDR3 is 14 residues long. Germline V CDR1 and CDR2: MNHEY, SMNVEV (reference sequence). The CDR3 sequence: CASSFQQDTGELFF. The CDR3 nucleotides read TGTGCCAGCAGTTTTCAACAGGACACCGGGGAGCTGTTTTTT.

The chain recombines TRBV24-1 with TRBJ2-2; D may be TRBD2 (5 bases). Trimming removed 4 bases at V and 8 bases at J, with 19 bases between. Germline CDR1 is KGHDR and CDR2 is SFDVKD. The CDR3 length is 16 residues. The CDR3 sequence: CATSDPRAGVEGELFF. The CDR3 bases are TGTGCCACCAGTGACCCAAGGGCCGGGGTTGAGGGGGAGCTGTTTTTT.

J is TRBJ2-7 and V is TRBV27; D is undetermined. The germline CDR1 and CDR2 sequences are MNHEY and SMNVEV (reference sequence). The CDR3 runs to 15 residues. Trimming took off 3 bases at V and 0 bases at J, with 12 bases between the two ends. The CDR3 reads CASSFRVSPSYEQYF. The CDR3 bases are TGTGCCAGCAGTTTTCGGGTTTCCCCCTCCTACGAGCAGTACTTC.

This rearrangement joins TRBV11-2 to TRBJ1-1; the match to TRBD1 covers 10 bases. The V gene end was trimmed by 5 bases and the J gene end by 4 bases; junction bases not matched to a gene: 7. Germline CDR1 and CDR2: SGHAT and FQNNGV. This CDR3 has 15 amino acids. CDR3 in amino acids: CASSTTRTGGTEAFF. The CDR3 bases are TGTGCCAGCAGCACCACTCGGACAGGGGGCACTGAAGCTTTCTTT.

The genes are TRBV19 and TRBJ2-7, with TRBD1 identical over 11 bases. The CDR3 extends over 15 amino acids. Germline loops: CDR1 LNHDA, CDR2 SQIVND (reference sequence). The trim removed 5 bases at V and 5 bases at J, leaving 8 bases unmatched. This CDR3 is CASSPLDRGHHEQYF. As DNA, the CDR3 is TGTGCCAGTAGTCCCTTGGACAGGGGGCACCACGAGCAGTACTTC.

Concerning this clone: The junction departs from the called germline gene at one end, perhaps through a read error. This CDR3 reads CASSLNGDFIPLGF. The CDR3 coding sequence is TGTGCCAGCAGCTTAAACGGGGACTTCATTCCCCTGGGGTTT. The chain combines TRBV5-6 with TRBJ1-1, with D perhaps matching TRBD1 (5 bases). Looked up from germline, CDR1 is SGHDT and CDR2 is YYEEEE. The CDR3 is 14 residues long.

Notes on this clone: Other nucleotide sequences in the sample specify the same CDR3. The chain uses TRBV5-1 and TRBJ1-4; D unresolved. V was cut by 3 bases and J by 3 bases, with 12 bases left in between. Germline V lookup: CDR1 SGHRS, CDR2 YFSETQ. The CDR3 covers 15 residues. CDR3 in DNA: TGCGCCAGCAGCTCCACGGGGTTATCTAATGAAAAACTGTTTTTT. Its protein product is CASSSTGLSNEKLFF.